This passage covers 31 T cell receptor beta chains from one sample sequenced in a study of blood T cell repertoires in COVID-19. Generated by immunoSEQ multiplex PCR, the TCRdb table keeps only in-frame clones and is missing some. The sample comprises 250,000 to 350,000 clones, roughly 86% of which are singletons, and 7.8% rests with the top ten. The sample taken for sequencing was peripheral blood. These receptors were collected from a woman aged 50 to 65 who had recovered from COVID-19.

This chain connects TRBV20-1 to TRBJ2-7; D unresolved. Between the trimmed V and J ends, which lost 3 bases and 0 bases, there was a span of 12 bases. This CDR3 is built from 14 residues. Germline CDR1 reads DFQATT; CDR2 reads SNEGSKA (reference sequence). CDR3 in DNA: TGCAGTGCTAGTACCCCCAGGAACTCCTACGAGCAGTACTTC. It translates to CSASTPRNSYEQYF.

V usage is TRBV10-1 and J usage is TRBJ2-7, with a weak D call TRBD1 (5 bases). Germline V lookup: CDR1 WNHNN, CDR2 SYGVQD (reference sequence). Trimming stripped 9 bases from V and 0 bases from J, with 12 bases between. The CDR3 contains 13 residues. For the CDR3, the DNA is TGCGCCAGACAGGTTTCCACCTCCTACGAGCAGTACTTC. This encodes CARQVSTSYEQYF.

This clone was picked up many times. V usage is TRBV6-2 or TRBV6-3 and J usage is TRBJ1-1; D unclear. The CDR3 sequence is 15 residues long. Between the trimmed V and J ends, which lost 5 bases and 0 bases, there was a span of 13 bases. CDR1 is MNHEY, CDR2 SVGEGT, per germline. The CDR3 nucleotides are TGTGCCAGCAGTGGGCCAGGCCGTATGAACACTGAAGCTTTCTTT. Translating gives CASSGPGRMNTEAFF.

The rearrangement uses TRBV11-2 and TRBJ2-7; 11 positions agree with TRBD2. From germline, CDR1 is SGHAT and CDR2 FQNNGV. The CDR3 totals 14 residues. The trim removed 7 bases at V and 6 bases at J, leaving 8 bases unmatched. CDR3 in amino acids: CASTLAGGVSEQYF. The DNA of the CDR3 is TGTGCCAGCACCCTAGCGGGAGGTGTGAGCGAGCAGTACTTC.

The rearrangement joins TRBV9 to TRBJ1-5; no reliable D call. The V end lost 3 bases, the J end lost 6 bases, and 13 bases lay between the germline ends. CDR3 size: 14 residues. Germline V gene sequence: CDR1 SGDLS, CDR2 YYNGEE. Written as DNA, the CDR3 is TGTGCCAGCAGCGCCGGGGTCAACGGTCAGCCCCAGCATTTT. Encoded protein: CASSAGVNGQPQHF.

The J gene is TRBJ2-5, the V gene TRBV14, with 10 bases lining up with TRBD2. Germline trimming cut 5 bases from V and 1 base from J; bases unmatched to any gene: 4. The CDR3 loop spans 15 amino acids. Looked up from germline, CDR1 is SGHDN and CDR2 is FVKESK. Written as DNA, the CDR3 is TGTGCCAGCAGCATTGGACTAGCGGTCCAAGAGACCCAGTACTTC. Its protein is CASSIGLAVQETQYF.

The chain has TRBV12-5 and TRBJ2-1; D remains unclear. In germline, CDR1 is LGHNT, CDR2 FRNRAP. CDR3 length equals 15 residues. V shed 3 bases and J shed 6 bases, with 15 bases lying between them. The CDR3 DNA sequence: TGTGCTAGTGGTTTCTACCGGCCCGACTTCAATGAGCAGTTCTTC. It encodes CASGFYRPDFNEQFF.

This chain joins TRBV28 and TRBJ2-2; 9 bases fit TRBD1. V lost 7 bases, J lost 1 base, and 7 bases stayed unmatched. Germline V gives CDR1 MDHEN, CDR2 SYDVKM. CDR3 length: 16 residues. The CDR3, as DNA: TGTGCCAGCACCACCGAGGACAGGGGGAACACCGGGGAGCTGTTTTTT. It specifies CASTTEDRGNTGELFF.

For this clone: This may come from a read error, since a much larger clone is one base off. CDR3 sequence reads: CASSLAGGTGELFF. The CDR3 DNA sequence: TGTGCCAGCAGCTTAGCGGGGGGCACCGGGGAGCTGTTTTTT. The chain carries TRBV11-2 and TRBJ2-2, with TRBD2 matching over 7 bases. CDR1 and CDR2 (germline): SGHAT, FQNNGV. The V gene end was trimmed by 1 base and the J gene end by 4 bases; junction bases not matched to a gene: 0. This CDR3 spans 14 amino acids. The full variable domain, with the rest looked up from reference TRBV11-2 and TRBJ2-2, is EAGVAQSPRYKIIEKRQSVAFWCNPISGHATLYWYQQILGQGPKLLIQFQNNGVVDDSQLPKDRFSAERLKGVDSTLKIQPAKLEDSAVYLCASSLAGGTGELFFGEGSRLTVL.

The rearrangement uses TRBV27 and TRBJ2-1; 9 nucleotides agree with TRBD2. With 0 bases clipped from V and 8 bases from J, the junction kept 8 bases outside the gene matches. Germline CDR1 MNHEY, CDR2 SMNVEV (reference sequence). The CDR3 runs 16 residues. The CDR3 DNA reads TGTGCCAGCAGTTTATCGGCCGCGGGGGGGCGGTATGAGCAGTTCTTC. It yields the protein CASSLSAAGGRYEQFF.

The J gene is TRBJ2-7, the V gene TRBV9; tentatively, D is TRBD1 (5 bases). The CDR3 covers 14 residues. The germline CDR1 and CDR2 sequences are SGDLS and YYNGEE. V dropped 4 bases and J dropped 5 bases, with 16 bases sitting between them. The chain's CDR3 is CASSPAVTANEQYF. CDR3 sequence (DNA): TGTGCCAGCAGCCCTGCGGTGACAGCCAACGAGCAGTACTTC.

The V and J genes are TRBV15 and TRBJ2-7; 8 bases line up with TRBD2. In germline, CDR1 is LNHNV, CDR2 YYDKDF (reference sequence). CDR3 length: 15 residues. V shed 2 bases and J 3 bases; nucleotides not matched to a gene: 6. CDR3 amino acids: CATSRPREGIYEQYF. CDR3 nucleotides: TGTGCCACCAGCAGACCCCGGGAGGGAATCTACGAGCAGTACTTC.

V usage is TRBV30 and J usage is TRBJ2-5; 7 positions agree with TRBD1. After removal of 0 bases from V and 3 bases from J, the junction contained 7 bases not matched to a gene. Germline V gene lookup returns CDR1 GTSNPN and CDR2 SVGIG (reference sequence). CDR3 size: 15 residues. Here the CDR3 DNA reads TGTGCCTGGAGTGTACGGGGCAGGGGGAAAGAGACCCAGTACTTC. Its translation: CAWSVRGRGKETQYF.

The CDR3 region is CASSEIGFGVQYF. As DNA, the CDR3 is TGTGCCAGCAGTGAAATTGGGTTTGGAGTGCAGTACTTC. The gene calls are TRBV6-1 and TRBJ2-7; D gene uncertain. This CDR3 has 13 residues. V lost 2 bases and J 9 bases, leaving 14 bases between the germline ends. Looked up from germline, CDR1 is MNHNS and CDR2 is SASEGT.

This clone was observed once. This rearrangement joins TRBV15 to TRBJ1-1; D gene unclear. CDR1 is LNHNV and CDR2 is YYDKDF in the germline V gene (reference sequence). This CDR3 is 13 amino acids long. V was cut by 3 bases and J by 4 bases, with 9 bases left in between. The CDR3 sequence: CATSSSGGTEAFF. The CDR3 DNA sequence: TGTGCCACCAGCAGTTCGGGAGGCACTGAAGCTTTCTTT.

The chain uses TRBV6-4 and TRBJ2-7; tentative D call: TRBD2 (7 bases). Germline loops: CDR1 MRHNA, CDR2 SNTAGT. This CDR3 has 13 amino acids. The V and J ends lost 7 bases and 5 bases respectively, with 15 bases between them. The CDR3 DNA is TGTGCCAGCAAGGGGGGAGGGGACCACGAGCAGTACTTC. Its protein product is CASKGGGDHEQYF.

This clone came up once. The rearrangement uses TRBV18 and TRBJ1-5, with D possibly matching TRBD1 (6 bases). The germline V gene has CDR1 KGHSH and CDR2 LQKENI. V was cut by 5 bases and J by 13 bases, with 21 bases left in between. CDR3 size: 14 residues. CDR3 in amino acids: CASSSNLRQASQHF. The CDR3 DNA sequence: TGTGCCAGCTCATCCAATCTTAGACAGGCAAGTCAGCATTTT.

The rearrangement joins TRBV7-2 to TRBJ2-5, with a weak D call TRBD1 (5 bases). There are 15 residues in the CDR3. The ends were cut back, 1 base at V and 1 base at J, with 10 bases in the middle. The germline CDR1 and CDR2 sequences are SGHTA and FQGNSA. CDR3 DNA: TGTGCCAGCAGCTTAGTACGGCAGGGCCAAGAGACCCAGTACTTC. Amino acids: CASSLVRQGQETQYF.

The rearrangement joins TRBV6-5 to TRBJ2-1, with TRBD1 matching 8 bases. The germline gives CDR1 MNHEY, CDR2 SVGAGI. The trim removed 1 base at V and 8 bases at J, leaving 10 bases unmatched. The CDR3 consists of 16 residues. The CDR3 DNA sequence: TGTGCCAGCAGTTACTACAGACAGGGGAAGAGCCATGAGCAGTTCTTC. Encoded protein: CASSYYRQGKSHEQFF.

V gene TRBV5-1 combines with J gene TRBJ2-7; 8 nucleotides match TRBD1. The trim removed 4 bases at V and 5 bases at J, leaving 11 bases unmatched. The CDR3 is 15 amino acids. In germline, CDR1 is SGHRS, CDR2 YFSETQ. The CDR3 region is CASSLGTGRRDEQYF. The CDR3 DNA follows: TGCGCCAGCAGCCTCGGGACAGGCAGGAGGGACGAGCAGTACTTC.

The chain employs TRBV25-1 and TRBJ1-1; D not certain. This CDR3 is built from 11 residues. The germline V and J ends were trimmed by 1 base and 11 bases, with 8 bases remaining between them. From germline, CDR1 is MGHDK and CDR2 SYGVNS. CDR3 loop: CASSELGGAFF. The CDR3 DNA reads TGTGCCAGCAGTGAATTGGGAGGCGCTTTCTTT.

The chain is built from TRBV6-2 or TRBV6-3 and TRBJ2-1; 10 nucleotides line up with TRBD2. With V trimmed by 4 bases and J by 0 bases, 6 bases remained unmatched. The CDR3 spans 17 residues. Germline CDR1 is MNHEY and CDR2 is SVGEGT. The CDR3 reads CASSSLGLADSYNEQFF. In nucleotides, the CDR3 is TGTGCCAGCAGTTCCCTTGGACTAGCGGACTCCTACAATGAGCAGTTCTTC.

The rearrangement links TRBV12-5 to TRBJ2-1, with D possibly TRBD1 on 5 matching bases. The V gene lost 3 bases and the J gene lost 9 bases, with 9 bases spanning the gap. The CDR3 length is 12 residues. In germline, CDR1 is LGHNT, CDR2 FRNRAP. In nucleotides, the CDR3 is TGTGCTAGTGGTTTTGTAGGGGTTGAGCAGTTCTTC. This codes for CASGFVGVEQFF.

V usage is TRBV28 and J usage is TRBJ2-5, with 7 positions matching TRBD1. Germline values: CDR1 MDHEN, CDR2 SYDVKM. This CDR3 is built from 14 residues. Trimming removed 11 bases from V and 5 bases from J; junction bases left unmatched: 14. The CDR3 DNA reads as TGTGCCTCCTTCGGCAGGGGGTCGGGGGAGACCCAGTACTTC. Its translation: CASFGRGSGETQYF.

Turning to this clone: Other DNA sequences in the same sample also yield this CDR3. The CDR3 DNA sequence: TGCAGCGTTGAAAGACAGGGGGCGTACGAGCAGTACTTC. As protein: CSVERQGAYEQYF. This chain connects TRBV29-1 to TRBJ2-7, with 10 nucleotides matching TRBD1. The germline CDR1 and CDR2 sequences are SQVTM and ANQGSEA. The V and J ends lost 2 bases and 4 bases, in that order; junction bases with no gene match: 2. The CDR3 is made up of 13 amino acids.

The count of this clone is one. The CDR3 here is CASSQVGGGVGEQFF. The CDR3 DNA is TGTGCCAGCAGCCAAGTAGGAGGGGGGGTAGGGGAGCAGTTCTTC. The genes are TRBV3-1 (or the pseudogene TRBV3-2) and TRBJ2-1; maybe TRBD2 (7 bases). This CDR3 is 15 amino acids long. From germline, CDR1 is LGHDT and CDR2 YNNKEL (reference sequence). Trimming took 1 base from V and 10 from J, leaving 17 bases between them.

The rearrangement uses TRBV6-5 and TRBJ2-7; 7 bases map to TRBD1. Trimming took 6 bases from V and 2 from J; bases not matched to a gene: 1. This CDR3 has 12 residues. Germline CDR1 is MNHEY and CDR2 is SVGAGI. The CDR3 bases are TGTGCCAGCAGGGGACAGACCTACGAGCAGTACTTC. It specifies CASRGQTYEQYF.

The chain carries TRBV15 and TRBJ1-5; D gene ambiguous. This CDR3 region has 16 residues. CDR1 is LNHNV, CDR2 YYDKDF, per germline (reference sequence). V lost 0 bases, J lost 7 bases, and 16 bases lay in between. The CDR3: CATSRDLGSPGQPQHF. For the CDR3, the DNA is TGTGCCACCAGCAGAGATTTGGGCAGCCCGGGGCAGCCCCAGCATTTT.

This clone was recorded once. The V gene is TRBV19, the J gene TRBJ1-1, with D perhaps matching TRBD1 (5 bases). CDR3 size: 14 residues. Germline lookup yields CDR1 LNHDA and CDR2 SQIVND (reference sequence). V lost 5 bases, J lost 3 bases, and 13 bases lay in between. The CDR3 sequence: CASSRREADTEAFF. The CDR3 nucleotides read TGTGCCAGTAGTCGCAGGGAGGCGGACACTGAAGCTTTCTTT.

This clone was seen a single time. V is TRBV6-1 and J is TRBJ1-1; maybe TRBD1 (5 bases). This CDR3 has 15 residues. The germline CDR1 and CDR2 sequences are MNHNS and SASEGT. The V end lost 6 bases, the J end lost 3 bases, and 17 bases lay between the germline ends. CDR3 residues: CASRAPGSQDTEAFF. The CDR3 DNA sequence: TGTGCCAGCAGAGCTCCAGGCTCACAGGACACTGAAGCTTTCTTT.

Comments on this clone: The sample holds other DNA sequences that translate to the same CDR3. The CDR3 spells CASSQGTGDNQPQHF. DNA for the CDR3: TGCGCCAGCAGCCAGGGGACAGGGGACAATCAGCCCCAGCATTTT. This chain connects TRBV4-3 to TRBJ1-5; 10 nucleotides agree with TRBD1. This CDR3 comprises 15 residues. Germline V gene sequence: CDR1 LGHNA, CDR2 YSLEER. With 3 bases clipped from V and 3 bases from J, the junction kept 2 bases outside the gene matches.